Described below is a single T cell receptor beta chain sequence and its context. The sample originates from a study of T cell changes during pregnancy in multiple sclerosis. Profiling relied on immunoSEQ multiplex PCR, and the TCRdb table lists in-frame clones only, not all of them. The table shows tens of thousands of clones, with around 94% occurring only once. CDR3 length equals 15 residues. Losses at the gene ends were 4 bases for V and 3 bases for J; bases not matched to a gene: 8. Germline V gives CDR1 SGHTA, CDR2 FQGNSA. V usage is TRBV7-2 and J usage is TRBJ2-7, with 8 nucleotides matching TRBD1. The receptor comes from a female donor with multiple sclerosis, enrolled in a pregnancy study. Sequencing was carried out using peripheral blood. The CDR3 DNA sequence: TGTGCCAGCAGCTCCTACAGGGGGTCCTACTACGAGCAGTACTTC. This gives the protein CASSSYRGSYYEQYF.